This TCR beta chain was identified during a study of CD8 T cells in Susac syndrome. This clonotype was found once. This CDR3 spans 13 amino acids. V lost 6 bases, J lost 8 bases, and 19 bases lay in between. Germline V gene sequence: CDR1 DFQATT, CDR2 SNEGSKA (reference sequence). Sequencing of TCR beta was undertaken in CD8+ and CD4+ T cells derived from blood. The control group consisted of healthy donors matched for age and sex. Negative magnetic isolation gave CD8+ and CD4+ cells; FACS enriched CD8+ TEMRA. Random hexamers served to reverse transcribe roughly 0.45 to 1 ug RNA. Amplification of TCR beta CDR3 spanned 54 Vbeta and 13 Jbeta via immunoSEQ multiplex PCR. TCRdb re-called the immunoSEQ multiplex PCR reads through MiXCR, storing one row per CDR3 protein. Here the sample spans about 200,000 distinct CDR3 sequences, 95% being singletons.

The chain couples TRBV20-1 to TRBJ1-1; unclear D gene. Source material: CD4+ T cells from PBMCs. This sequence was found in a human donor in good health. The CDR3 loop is CSAHRATKEEAFF. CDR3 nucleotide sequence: TGCAGTGCCCACCGGGCCACGAAAGAGGAAGCTTTCTTT.